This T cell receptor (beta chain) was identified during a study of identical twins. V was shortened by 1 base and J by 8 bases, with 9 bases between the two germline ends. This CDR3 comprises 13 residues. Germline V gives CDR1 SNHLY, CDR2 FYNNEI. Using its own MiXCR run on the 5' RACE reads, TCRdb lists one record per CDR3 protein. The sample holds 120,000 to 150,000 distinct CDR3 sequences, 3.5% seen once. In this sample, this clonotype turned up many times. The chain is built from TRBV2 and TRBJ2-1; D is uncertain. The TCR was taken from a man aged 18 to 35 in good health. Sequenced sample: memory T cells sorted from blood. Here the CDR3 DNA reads TGTGCCAGCAGTGAAGGTGGGCGGTATGAGCAGTTCTTC. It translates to CASSEGGRYEQFF.